This TCR beta chain is drawn from a study of CD4 T cells in relation to SARS-CoV-2 and coronaviruses. Turning to this clone: Its target is not known.

Study-wide results and limits: Samples before the pandemic and after infection were not matched within any donor.

The CDR3 totals 13 residues. In germline, CDR1 is LNHDA, CDR2 SQIVND (reference sequence). The trim removed 10 bases at V and 0 bases at J, leaving 2 bases unmatched. TCRdb keeps only in-frame clones here, not all; method: immunoSEQ multiplex PCR. The sample includes 30,000 to 45,000 clones, roughly 90% of them seen just once. The sample comprised memory CD4+ T cells from PBMCs. This TCR was recovered from an adult with COVID-19. The V and J genes are TRBV19 and TRBJ2-3, with 9 nucleotides matching TRBD1. As DNA, the CDR3 is TGTGCCACCGGACAGGGGAGCACAGATACGCAGTATTTT. This sequence encodes CATGQGSTDTQYF.